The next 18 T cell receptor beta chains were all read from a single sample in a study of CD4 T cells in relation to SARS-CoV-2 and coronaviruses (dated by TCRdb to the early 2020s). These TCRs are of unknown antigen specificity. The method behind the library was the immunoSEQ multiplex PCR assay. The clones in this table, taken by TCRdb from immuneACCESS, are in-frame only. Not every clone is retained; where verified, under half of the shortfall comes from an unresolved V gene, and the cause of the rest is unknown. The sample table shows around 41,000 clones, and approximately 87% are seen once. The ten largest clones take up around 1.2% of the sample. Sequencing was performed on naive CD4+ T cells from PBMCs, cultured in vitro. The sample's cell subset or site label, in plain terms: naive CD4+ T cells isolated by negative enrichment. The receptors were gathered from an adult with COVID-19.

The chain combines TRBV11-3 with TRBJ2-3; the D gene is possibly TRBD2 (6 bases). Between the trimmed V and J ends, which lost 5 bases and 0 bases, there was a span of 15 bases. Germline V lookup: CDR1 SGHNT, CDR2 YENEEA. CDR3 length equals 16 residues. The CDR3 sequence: CASSKTTSLSTDTQYF. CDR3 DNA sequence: TGTGCCAGCAGCAAGACTACTAGCTTAAGCACAGATACGCAGTATTTT.

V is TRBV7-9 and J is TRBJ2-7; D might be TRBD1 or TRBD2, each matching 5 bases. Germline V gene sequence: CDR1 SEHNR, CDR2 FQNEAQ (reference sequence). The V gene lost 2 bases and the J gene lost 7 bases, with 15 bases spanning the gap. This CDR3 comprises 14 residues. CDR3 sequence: CASSLNAGASEQYF. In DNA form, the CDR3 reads TGTGCCAGCAGCTTAAATGCCGGGGCGAGTGAGCAGTACTTC.

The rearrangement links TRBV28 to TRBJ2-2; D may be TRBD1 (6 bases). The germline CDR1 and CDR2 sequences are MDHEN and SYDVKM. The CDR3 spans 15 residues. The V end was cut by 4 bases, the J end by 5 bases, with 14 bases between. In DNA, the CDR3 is TGTGCCAGCAGTTCCCCCTTGGGGGCGACCGGGGAGCTGTTTTTT. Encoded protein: CASSSPLGATGELFF.

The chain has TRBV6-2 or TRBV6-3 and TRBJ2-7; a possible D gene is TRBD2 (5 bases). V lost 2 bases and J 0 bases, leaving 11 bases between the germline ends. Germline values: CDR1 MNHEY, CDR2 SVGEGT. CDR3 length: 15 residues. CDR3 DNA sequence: TGTGCCAGCAGTTACAGACCACGGGGCTCCTACGAGCAGTACTTC. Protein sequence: CASSYRPRGSYEQYF.

The CDR3 here is CASSRRGTGMTNEKLFF. CDR3 nucleotide sequence: TGTGCCAGCAGCCGGCGGGGGACGGGGATGACTAATGAAAAACTGTTTTTT. V is TRBV11-2 and J is TRBJ1-4; weak D call: TRBD1 (5 bases). The CDR3 runs 17 residues. Trimming shortened V by 5 bases and J by 2 bases, and 18 bases separated the two germline ends. Germline V CDR1 and CDR2: SGHAT, FQNNGV.

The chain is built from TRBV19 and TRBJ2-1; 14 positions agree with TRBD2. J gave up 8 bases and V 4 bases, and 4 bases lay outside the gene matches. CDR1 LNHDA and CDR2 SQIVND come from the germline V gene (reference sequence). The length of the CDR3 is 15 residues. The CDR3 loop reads CASSKAGLAGDEQFF. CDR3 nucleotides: TGTGCCAGTAGTAAAGCGGGACTAGCGGGAGATGAGCAGTTCTTC.

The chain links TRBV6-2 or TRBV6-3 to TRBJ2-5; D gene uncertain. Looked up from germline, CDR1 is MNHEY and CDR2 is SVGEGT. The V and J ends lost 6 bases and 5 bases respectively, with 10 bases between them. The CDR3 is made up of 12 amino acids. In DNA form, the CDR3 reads TGTGCCAGCAGCCGAGTGGGCGAGACCCAGTACTTC. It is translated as CASSRVGETQYF.

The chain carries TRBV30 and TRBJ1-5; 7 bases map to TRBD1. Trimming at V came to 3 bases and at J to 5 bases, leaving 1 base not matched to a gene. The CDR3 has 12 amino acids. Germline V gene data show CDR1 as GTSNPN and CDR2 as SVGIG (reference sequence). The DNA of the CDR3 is TGTGCCTGGAGCGACAGGGATCAGCCCCAGCATTTT. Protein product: CAWSDRDQPQHF.

The CDR3 region is CASMRGDSTDTQYF. CDR3 coding DNA: TGTGCCAGTATGCGGGGCGATAGCACAGATACGCAGTATTTT. The gene calls are TRBV19 and TRBJ2-3, with D perhaps matching TRBD2 (6 bases). Germline V gene data show CDR1 as LNHDA and CDR2 as SQIVND (reference sequence). V was cut by 7 bases and J by 0 bases, with 11 bases left in between. The CDR3 is 14 residues long.

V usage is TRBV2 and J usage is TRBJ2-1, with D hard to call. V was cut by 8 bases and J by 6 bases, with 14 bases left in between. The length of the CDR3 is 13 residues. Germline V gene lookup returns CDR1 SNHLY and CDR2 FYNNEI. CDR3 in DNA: TGTGCCAGCCGGGCCAACGCGCGCAATGAGCAGTTCTTC. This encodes CASRANARNEQFF.

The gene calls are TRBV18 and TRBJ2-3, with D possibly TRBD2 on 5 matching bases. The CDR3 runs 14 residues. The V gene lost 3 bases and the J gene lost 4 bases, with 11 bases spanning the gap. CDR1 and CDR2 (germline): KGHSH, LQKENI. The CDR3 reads CASSPMRESDTQYF. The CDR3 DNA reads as TGTGCCAGCTCACCCATGAGGGAATCAGATACGCAGTATTTT.

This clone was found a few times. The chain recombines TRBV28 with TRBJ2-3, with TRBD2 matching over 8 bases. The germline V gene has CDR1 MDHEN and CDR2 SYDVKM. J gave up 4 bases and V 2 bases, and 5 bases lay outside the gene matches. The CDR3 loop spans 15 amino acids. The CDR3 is CASSLAGGTSDTQYF. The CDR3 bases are TGTGCCAGCAGTTTAGCGGGAGGCACCTCAGATACGCAGTATTTT.

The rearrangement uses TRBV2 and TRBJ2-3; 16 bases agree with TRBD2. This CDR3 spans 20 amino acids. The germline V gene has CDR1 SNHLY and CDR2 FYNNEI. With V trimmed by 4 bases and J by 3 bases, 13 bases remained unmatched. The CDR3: CASSGLSGTSGRGWTDTQYF. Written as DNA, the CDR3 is TGTGCCAGCAGTGGCTTGTCGGGGACTAGCGGGAGGGGTTGGACAGATACGCAGTATTTT.

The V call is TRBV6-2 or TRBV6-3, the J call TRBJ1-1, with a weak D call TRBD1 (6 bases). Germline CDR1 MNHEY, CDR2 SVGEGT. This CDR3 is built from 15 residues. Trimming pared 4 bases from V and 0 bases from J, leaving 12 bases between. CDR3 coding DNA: TGTGCCAGCAGTTGGCAGGGGTTAATGAACACTGAAGCTTTCTTT. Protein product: CASSWQGLMNTEAFF.

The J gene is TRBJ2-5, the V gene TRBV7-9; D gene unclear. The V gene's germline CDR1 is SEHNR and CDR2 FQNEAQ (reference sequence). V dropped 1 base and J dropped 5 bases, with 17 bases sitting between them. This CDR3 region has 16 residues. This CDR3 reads CASSLGLNQITETQYF. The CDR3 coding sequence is TGTGCCAGCAGCTTAGGCCTTAACCAAATAACGGAGACCCAGTACTTC.

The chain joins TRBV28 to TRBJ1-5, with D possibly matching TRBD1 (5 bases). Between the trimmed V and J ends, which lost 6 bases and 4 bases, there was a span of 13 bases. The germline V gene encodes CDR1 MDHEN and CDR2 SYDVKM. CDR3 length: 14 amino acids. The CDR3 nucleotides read TGTGCCAGCAGGGGGTCACAGGTGAATCAGCCCCAGCATTTT. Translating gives CASRGSQVNQPQHF.

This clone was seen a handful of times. This CDR3 is CASSPGTGGQPQHF. For the CDR3, the DNA is TGTGCCAGCAGCCCAGGGACAGGCGGTCAGCCCCAGCATTTT. This rearrangement joins TRBV7-8 to TRBJ1-5, with 8 nucleotides matching TRBD1. Germline lookup yields CDR1 SGHVS and CDR2 FQNEAQ. This CDR3 is built from 14 residues. The V gene end was trimmed by 5 bases and the J gene end by 6 bases; junction bases not matched to a gene: 6.

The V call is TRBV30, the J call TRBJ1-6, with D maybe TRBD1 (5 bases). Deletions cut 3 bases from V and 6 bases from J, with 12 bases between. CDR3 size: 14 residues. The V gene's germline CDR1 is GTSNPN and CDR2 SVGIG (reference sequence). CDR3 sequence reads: CAWRSGTLNSPLHF. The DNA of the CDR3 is TGTGCCTGGAGATCCGGGACCCTTAATTCACCCCTCCACTTT.